Each of the 9 T cell receptor beta chains below was sequenced from the same sample in a study of blood T cell repertoires in COVID-19. The table came from immunoSEQ multiplex PCR; TCRdb's copy has only in-frame clones and leaves some out. The table records 200,000 to 300,000 clones, more than 75% of them present only once. The sample taken for sequencing was peripheral blood. The receptors originated from a woman in her sixties with active or convalescent COVID-19.

J is TRBJ1-6 and V is TRBV30; D call uncertain. Trimming removed 0 bases at V and 7 bases at J, with 16 bases between. Germline V lookup: CDR1 GTSNPN, CDR2 SVGIG (reference sequence). This CDR3 has 16 amino acids. CDR3 DNA: TGTGCCTGGAGTGTACCCCCCGCCTACCCAAATTCACCCCTCCACTTT. Protein sequence: CAWSVPPAYPNSPLHF.

CDR3 residues: CASRQGGNSPLHF. In DNA form, the CDR3 reads TGTGCCAGCAGACAGGGGGGGAATTCACCCCTCCACTTT. The chain couples TRBV6-5 to TRBJ1-6; 8 bases are a match to TRBD1. Germline V gene data show CDR1 as MNHEY and CDR2 as SVGAGI. This CDR3 comprises 13 residues. V lost 6 bases to trimming and J lost 7 bases; unmatched junction nucleotides: 2.

The gene calls are TRBV7-8 and TRBJ1-1; D gene unclear. The CDR3 loop spans 14 amino acids. Deletions cut 3 bases from V and 3 bases from J, with 11 bases between. CDR1 is SGHVS and CDR2 is FQNEAQ in the germline V gene. CDR3 loop: CASSFQDSDTEAFF. The CDR3 region has the DNA TGTGCCAGCAGCTTCCAGGATTCCGACACTGAAGCTTTCTTT.

J is TRBJ2-2 and V is TRBV30, with 8 nucleotides matching TRBD2. The V gene's germline CDR1 is GTSNPN and CDR2 SVGIG (reference sequence). Trimming cost V 5 bases and J 5 bases; bases outside gene matches: 10. CDR3 size: 15 residues. The CDR3, as DNA: TGTGCCTGGGCCCTGGAGCGGGGGCGAACCGGGGAGCTGTTTTTT. This encodes CAWALERGRTGELFF.

The rearrangement links TRBV12-3 or TRBV12-4 to TRBJ2-1; D uncertain. The CDR3 is 12 residues long. The V and J ends lost 3 bases and 4 bases respectively, with 4 bases between them. The CDR3 DNA follows: TGTGCCAGCAGTTTCAGGTACAATGAGCAGTTCTTC. Translation: CASSFRYNEQFF.

The CDR3 sequence: CASKHPPGTEAFF. CDR3 bases: TGTGCCAGTAAACATCCCCCGGGCACTGAAGCTTTCTTT. The chain couples TRBV19 to TRBJ1-1; D ambiguous. V was shortened by 7 bases and J by 4 bases, with 13 bases between the two germline ends. The CDR3 length is 13 residues. Germline V CDR1 and CDR2: LNHDA, SQIVND (reference sequence).

The sample holds one count of this clone. The chain carries TRBV29-1 and TRBJ1-4; no clear D gene. CDR1 is SQVTM and CDR2 is ANQGSEA in the germline V gene. Trimming removed 7 bases from V and 8 bases from J, with 14 bases in between. The CDR3 consists of 12 residues. The DNA for the CDR3 is TGCAGCGCTGGGAGCACTAGGGAAAAACTGTTTTTT. It codes for CSAGSTREKLFF.

This sequence joins TRBV19 and TRBJ2-1, with TRBD2 matching 9 bases. The V and J ends lost 4 bases and 7 bases, in that order; junction bases with no gene match: 14. CDR3 length: 17 amino acids. The germline V gene encodes CDR1 LNHDA and CDR2 SQIVND (reference sequence). CDR3 loop: CASSRQSGLAGTNEQFF. For the CDR3, the DNA is TGTGCCAGTAGTAGACAAAGTGGGCTAGCGGGGACGAATGAGCAGTTCTTC. Filled out from reference TRBV19 and TRBJ2-1, the complete variable domain reads DGGITQSPKYLFRKEGQNVTLSCEQNLNHDAMYWYRQDPGQGLRLIYYSQIVNDFQKGDIAEGYSVSREKKESFPLTVTSAQKNPTAFYLCASSRQSGLAGTNEQFFGPGTRLTVL.

Concerning this clone itself: The sample contains more than one DNA sequence encoding this CDR3. This chain connects TRBV25-1 to TRBJ1-1, with 9 positions matching TRBD1. Trimming took 6 bases from V and 1 from J; bases not matched to a gene: 0. CDR3 length: 13 residues. The V gene's germline CDR1 is MGHDK and CDR2 SYGVNS. CDR3 amino acids: CASRGQGNTEAFF. CDR3 in DNA: TGTGCCAGCAGGGGACAGGGGAACACTGAAGCTTTCTTT.